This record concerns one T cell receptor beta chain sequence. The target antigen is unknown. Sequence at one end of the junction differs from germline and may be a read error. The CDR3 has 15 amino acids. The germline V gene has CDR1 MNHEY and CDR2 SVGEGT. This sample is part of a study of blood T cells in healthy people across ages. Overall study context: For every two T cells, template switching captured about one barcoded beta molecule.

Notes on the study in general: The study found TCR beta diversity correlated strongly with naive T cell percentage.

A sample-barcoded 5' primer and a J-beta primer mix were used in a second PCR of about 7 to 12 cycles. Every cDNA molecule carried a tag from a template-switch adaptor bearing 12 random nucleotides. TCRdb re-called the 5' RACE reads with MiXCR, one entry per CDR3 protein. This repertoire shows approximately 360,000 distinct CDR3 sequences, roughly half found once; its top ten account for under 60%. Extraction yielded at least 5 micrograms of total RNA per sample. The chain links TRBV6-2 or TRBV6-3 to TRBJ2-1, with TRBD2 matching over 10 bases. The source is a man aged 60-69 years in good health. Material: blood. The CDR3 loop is CASSKLAGLYNAQFF. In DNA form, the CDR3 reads TGTGCCAGCAGTAAACTAGCGGGACTATACAATGCGCAGTTCTTC.